Shown below are 27 T cell receptor beta chains from a single sample sequenced in a study of blood T cells in healthy people across ages. Primers used in a second PCR of roughly 6 to 12 cycles were a sample-barcoded 5' primer and a J-beta primer mix. TCRdb processed the 5' RACE reads anew with MiXCR; each CDR3 protein has one entry. The sample contains around 1,500,000 distinct CDR3 sequences, about 30% of which appear only once. The source material was blood. The source of these receptors is a woman aged 30 to 39 in good health.

The chain carries TRBV5-1 and TRBJ2-3; weak D call: TRBD2 (6 bases). This CDR3 has 16 residues. The germline V and J ends were trimmed by 3 bases and 1 base, with 15 bases remaining between them. CDR1 is SGHRS, CDR2 YFSETQ, per germline. The CDR3 reads CASSSRAGTGTDTQYF. The DNA of the CDR3 is TGCGCCAGCAGCTCCCGGGCGGGGACTGGCACAGATACGCAGTATTTT.

This chain links TRBV4-3 with TRBJ1-2, with D possibly being TRBD1 (5 bases). Trimming removed 0 bases at V and 5 bases at J, with 22 bases between. Germline V gene lookup returns CDR1 LGHNA and CDR2 YSLEER. CDR3 length: 18 amino acids. This CDR3 reads CASSQDNHSLKGRYGYTF. CDR3 nucleotides: TGCGCCAGCAGCCAAGATAACCACTCCCTTAAGGGGCGATATGGCTACACCTTC.

The chain employs TRBV20-1 and TRBJ2-3, with 9 bases that match TRBD2. The V gene end was trimmed by 0 bases and the J gene end by 4 bases; junction bases not matched to a gene: 5. The V gene's germline CDR1 is DFQATT and CDR2 SNEGSKA (reference sequence). This CDR3 spans 15 amino acids. For the CDR3, the DNA is TGCAGTGCTAGAGATCGCGGGAGGGCCGCAGATACGCAGTATTTT. Protein: CSARDRGRAADTQYF.

This clonotype was counted a single time. The chain is built from TRBV7-2 and TRBJ1-2, with D tentatively TRBD1 (6 bases). This CDR3 has 14 residues. With 3 bases removed from V and 3 bases from J, the gap between germline ends came to 11 bases. In germline, CDR1 is SGHTA, CDR2 FQGNSA. The CDR3 region has the DNA TGTGCCAGCAGCTTTTCGGGGGCCCACTATGGCTACACCTTC. Translated, it gives CASSFSGAHYGYTF.

The chain is built from TRBV19 and TRBJ2-1; D gene uncertain. Trimming cost V 10 bases and J 0 bases, with 13 bases left between them. The CDR3 covers 14 residues. Germline V gives CDR1 LNHDA, CDR2 SQIVND (reference sequence). CDR3 in DNA: TGTGCCACCGCTTCGGAGCCCTCCTACAATGAGCAGTTCTTC. Translating gives CATASEPSYNEQFF.

V is TRBV20-1 and J is TRBJ2-5; possibly TRBD2 for D (5 bases). Germline V CDR1 and CDR2: DFQATT, SNEGSKA (reference sequence). The V and J ends lost 3 bases and 2 bases respectively, with 10 bases between them. This CDR3 comprises 13 residues. The CDR3 is CSAREVSQETQYF. CDR3 nucleotide sequence: TGCAGTGCTAGGGAGGTCTCTCAAGAGACCCAGTACTTC.

This clonotype has just a few counts. The rearrangement uses TRBV12-3 or TRBV12-4 and TRBJ2-7; D gene unclear. Trimming stripped 4 bases from V and 1 base from J, with 11 bases between. This CDR3 comprises 14 residues. CDR3 in DNA: TGTGCCAGCAGTTCCCGCCCGGAGTCCTACGAGCAGTACTTC. Translation: CASSSRPESYEQYF.

This clonotype was found many times. The genes are TRBV12-3 or TRBV12-4 and TRBJ1-1; D remains ambiguous. The CDR3 consists of 14 residues. The ends were cut back, 5 bases at V and 0 bases at J, with 10 bases in the middle. CDR3 sequence: CASSPASLNTEAFF. As DNA, the CDR3 is TGTGCCAGCAGTCCCGCCTCATTGAACACTGAAGCTTTCTTT.

Of note for this clonotype: An end of the junction does not agree with germline; a read error may underlie this. The chain links TRBV10-3 to TRBJ2-7, with 8 bases fitting TRBD1. In germline, CDR1 is ENHRY, CDR2 SYGVKD. The CDR3 sequence is 15 residues long. This chain's CDR3 is CANSDRGQVSYEQYF. The CDR3 nucleotides read TGTGCCAACAGTGATAGGGGACAGGTCTCCTACGAGCAGTACTTC.

In this sample, this clonotype turned up once. V usage is TRBV12-3 or TRBV12-4 and J usage is TRBJ2-1; D is ambiguous. V shed 2 bases and J shed 6 bases, with 11 bases lying between them. The CDR3 covers 14 residues. The CDR3, as DNA: TGTGCCAGCAGTTTAAGCTCACGGAGCAATGAGCAGTTCTTC. It specifies CASSLSSRSNEQFF.

This clonotype was observed a few times. The J gene is TRBJ2-7, the V gene TRBV20-1, with 14 bases identical to TRBD2. This CDR3 region has 20 residues. V trimming: 3 bases; J trimming: 5 bases; junction bases outside the gene matches: 21. From germline, CDR1 is DFQATT and CDR2 SNEGSKA (reference sequence). CDR3 DNA sequence: TGCAGTGCTAGGGGACAGGGGGTAACCGGGACTAGCGGGAGCTCGCACGAGCAGTACTTC. Protein: CSARGQGVTGTSGSSHEQYF.

The chain employs TRBV19 and TRBJ2-1; D is possibly TRBD2 (6 bases). V was shortened by 5 bases and J by 8 bases, with 10 bases between the two germline ends. Germline V gene sequence: CDR1 LNHDA, CDR2 SQIVND (reference sequence). The CDR3 covers 12 residues. In DNA form, the CDR3 reads TGTGCCAGTAGTGGGGGGATATATGAGCAGTTCTTC. Its translation: CASSGGIYEQFF.

This clonotype was detected many times. V usage is TRBV10-3 and J usage is TRBJ2-3, with 9 bases matching TRBD2. The V gene's germline CDR1 is ENHRY and CDR2 SYGVKD. This CDR3 is built from 14 residues. V lost 10 bases and J lost 4; bases outside the gene matches: 9. The CDR3 DNA is TGTGCCACGGCGCAGCGGGGGGTTGCAGATACGCAGTATTTT. Translated, it gives CATAQRGVADTQYF.

The sample holds many counts of this clonotype. The chain is built from TRBV20-1 and TRBJ2-5; 7 nucleotides agree with TRBD2. The CDR3 totals 15 residues. Germline CDR1 reads DFQATT; CDR2 reads SNEGSKA (reference sequence). Losses at the gene ends were 6 bases for V and 5 bases for J; bases not matched to a gene: 15. The CDR3 DNA reads as TGCAGTGCCGCCGAGGAGGGCGGGGGAAGGGAGACCCAGTACTTC. Translated: CSAAEEGGGRETQYF.

The chain combines TRBV7-8 with TRBJ1-1; a possible D gene is TRBD1 (6 bases). CDR1 is SGHVS, CDR2 FQNEAQ, per germline. Between the trimmed V and J ends, which lost 6 bases and 0 bases, there was a span of 11 bases. There are 14 residues in the CDR3. This CDR3 reads CASSTGKMNTEAFF. The CDR3 region has the DNA TGTGCCAGCAGTACAGGGAAGATGAACACTGAAGCTTTCTTT. Drawing the rest from reference TRBV7-8 and TRBJ1-1, the complete variable domain is GAGVSQSPRYKVAKRGQDVALRCDPISGHVSLFWYQQALGQGPEFLTYFQNEAQLDKSGLPSDRFFAERPEGSVSTLKIQRTQQEDSAVYLCASSTGKMNTEAFFGQGTRLTVV.

The rearrangement joins TRBV5-6 to TRBJ1-2, with 7 bases that match TRBD1. The CDR3 totals 14 residues. Trimming removed 4 bases from V and 5 bases from J; junction bases left unmatched: 8. The germline CDR1 and CDR2 sequences are SGHDT and YYEEEE. The CDR3 DNA is TGTGCCAGCAGCCCAGGCAGGGGGAAATATGGCTACACCTTC. Amino acid sequence: CASSPGRGKYGYTF.

The rearrangement joins TRBV12-3 or TRBV12-4 to TRBJ1-1, with a tentative D call TRBD1 (6 bases). This CDR3 contains 15 residues. V lost 4 bases and J 6 bases, leaving 18 bases between the germline ends. The CDR3 spells CASSSNRVGRAEAFF. CDR3 nucleotide sequence: TGTGCCAGCAGTTCCAACAGGGTGGGACGGGCTGAAGCTTTCTTT.

The V call is TRBV4-3, the J call TRBJ1-6; D might be TRBD1 (5 bases). Trimming stripped 2 bases from V and 10 bases from J, with 21 bases between. The germline gives CDR1 LGHNA, CDR2 YSLEER. CDR3 size: 17 residues. This chain's CDR3 is CASSQPPRTGPESPLHF. The CDR3 bases are TGCGCCAGCAGCCAACCGCCGAGGACGGGGCCCGAATCACCCCTCCACTTT.

CDR3 amino acids: CSVEDPGQRYVGYTF. As DNA, the CDR3 is TGCAGCGTTGAAGACCCGGGTCAGCGCTATGTGGGCTACACCTTC. V is TRBV29-1 and J is TRBJ1-2; D unresolved. Per the germline V gene, CDR1 is SQVTM and CDR2 is ANQGSEA. This CDR3 is 15 amino acids long. V shed 0 bases and J shed 8 bases, with 19 bases lying between them.

The chain joins TRBV30 to TRBJ2-7; tentatively, D is TRBD1 or TRBD2 (5 bases each). Germline lookup yields CDR1 GTSNPN and CDR2 SVGIG (reference sequence). V was clipped by 3 bases and J by 3 bases, with 12 bases between them. The CDR3 sequence is 13 residues long. CDR3 loop: CAWSKGSCYEQYF. In DNA, the CDR3 is TGTGCCTGGAGCAAGGGGAGCTGCTACGAGCAGTACTTC.

The chain is built from TRBV7-6 and TRBJ2-1, with D possibly TRBD2 on 6 matching bases. CDR3 length equals 12 residues. V was cut by 4 bases and J by 10 bases, with 11 bases left in between. CDR1 is SGHVS and CDR2 is FNYEAQ in the germline V gene. The CDR3 spells CASSSPLAEQFF. As DNA, the CDR3 is TGTGCCAGCAGCTCACCTCTAGCGGAGCAGTTCTTC.

The chain couples TRBV14 to TRBJ2-5; 12 bases agree with TRBD2. CDR1 and CDR2 from the germline V gene are SGHDN and FVKESK. The V and J ends lost 1 base and 11 bases, in that order; junction bases with no gene match: 8. The CDR3 consists of 15 residues. CDR3 nucleotides: TGTGCCAGCAGCCAAGTGACTAGCGGGGGCAATGAGCAGTACTTC. Residues: CASSQVTSGGNEQYF.

V usage is TRBV25-1 and J usage is TRBJ2-2; 8 bases fit TRBD1. V lost 4 bases, J lost 1 base, and 8 bases stayed unmatched. Germline values: CDR1 MGHDK, CDR2 SYGVNS. The CDR3 spans 17 residues. The CDR3 loop is CASSVPDGTGNTGELFF. In DNA, the CDR3 is TGTGCCAGCAGTGTTCCGGATGGGACAGGGAACACCGGGGAGCTGTTTTTT.

This chain links TRBV4-1 with TRBJ1-6; tentative D call: TRBD1 (5 bases). The V gene lost 4 bases and the J gene lost 11 bases, with 12 bases spanning the gap. Germline-derived CDR1 and CDR2 are MGHRA and YSYEKL. The CDR3 runs to 13 residues. The DNA of the CDR3 is TGCGCCAGCAGCCCCCGGCAGGGTACACCCCTCCACTTT. This gives the protein CASSPRQGTPLHF.

The chain employs TRBV4-1 and TRBJ2-3, with D maybe TRBD1 (5 bases). CDR1 MGHRA and CDR2 YSYEKL come from the germline V gene. With 2 bases removed from V and 0 bases from J, the gap between germline ends came to 9 bases. This CDR3 has 15 residues. The chain's CDR3 is CASSQPGHSTDTQYF. CDR3 bases: TGCGCCAGCAGCCAACCCGGACATAGCACAGATACGCAGTATTTT.

This clonotype showed up just a few times. The chain joins TRBV2 to TRBJ2-3; D may be TRBD1 (5 bases). CDR1 is SNHLY, CDR2 FYNNEI, per germline. This CDR3 is 14 amino acids long. Trimming stripped 3 bases from V and 6 bases from J, with 13 bases between. CDR3 in DNA: TGTGCCAGCAGTGACAGACAGCTCACGGATACGCAGTATTTT. As protein: CASSDRQLTDTQYF.

This chain uses TRBV2 with TRBJ2-7; D possibly matches TRBD1 or TRBD2 (7 bases each). CDR3 length: 14 amino acids. The germline CDR1 and CDR2 sequences are SNHLY and FYNNEI. V shed 7 bases and J shed 3 bases, with 16 bases lying between them. The CDR3 sequence: CASTRQGGGYEQYF. As DNA, the CDR3 is TGTGCCAGCACTAGACAGGGAGGGGGCTACGAGCAGTACTTC.